The clone carrying this T cell receptor beta chain appeared a single time. The antigen remains undetermined. The CDR3 spans 13 residues. Per the germline V gene, CDR1 is SGHDT and CDR2 is YYEEEE. Trimming removed 2 bases from V and 4 bases from J, with 9 bases in between. Generated by immunoSEQ multiplex PCR, the TCRdb table keeps only in-frame clones and is missing some. The sample contains more than 80,000 clones, roughly 89% of which appear only once. The data originate from a study of OX40 agonist ivuxolimab in advanced cancers. Study-level findings and limits: CD8+ T cells showed, on average, more clonal expansion than CD4+ cells.

This TCR derives from an adult with an advanced solid tumor such as melanoma, head and neck, liver or kidney cancer. Sequenced here: CD4+ or CD8+ T cells sorted from blood, sampled in a trial of the OX40 agonist ivuxolimab. The rearrangement links TRBV5-6 to TRBJ1-2, with D perhaps TRBD1 (5 bases). CDR3 DNA sequence: TGTGCCAGCAGCTTCTCAGGGCCCTATGGCTACACCTTC. It codes for CASSFSGPYGYTF.